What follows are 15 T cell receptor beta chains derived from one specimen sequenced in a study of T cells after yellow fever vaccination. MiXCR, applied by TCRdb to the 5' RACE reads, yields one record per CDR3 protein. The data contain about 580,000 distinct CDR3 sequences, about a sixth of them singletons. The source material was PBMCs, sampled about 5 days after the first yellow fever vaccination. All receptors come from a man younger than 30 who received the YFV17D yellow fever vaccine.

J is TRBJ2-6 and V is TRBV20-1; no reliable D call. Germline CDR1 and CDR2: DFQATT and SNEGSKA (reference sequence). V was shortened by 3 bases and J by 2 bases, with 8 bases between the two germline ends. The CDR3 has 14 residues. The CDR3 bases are TGCAGTGCTAGTGTGGGCCCTGGGGCCAACGTCCTGACTTTC. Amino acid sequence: CSASVGPGANVLTF.

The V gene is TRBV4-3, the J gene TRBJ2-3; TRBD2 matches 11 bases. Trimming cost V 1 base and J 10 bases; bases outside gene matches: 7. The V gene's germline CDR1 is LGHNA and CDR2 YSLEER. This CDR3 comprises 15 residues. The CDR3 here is CASSQVAGGAPPQYF. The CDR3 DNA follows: TGCGCCAGCAGCCAAGTAGCGGGGGGGGCCCCCCCGCAGTATTTT.

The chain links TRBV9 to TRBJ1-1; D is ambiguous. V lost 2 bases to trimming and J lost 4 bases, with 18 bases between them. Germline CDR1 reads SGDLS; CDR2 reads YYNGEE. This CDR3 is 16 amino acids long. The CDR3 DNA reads TGTGCCAGCAGCGTTCTCCGCCCCGGTCCGGGCACTGAAGCTTTCTTT. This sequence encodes CASSVLRPGPGTEAFF.

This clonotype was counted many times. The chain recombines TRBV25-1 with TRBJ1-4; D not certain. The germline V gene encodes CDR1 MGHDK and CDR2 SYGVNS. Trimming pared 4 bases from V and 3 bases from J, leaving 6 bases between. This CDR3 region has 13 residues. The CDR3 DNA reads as TGTGCCAGCAGTGGGAGTCCTAATGAAAAACTGTTTTTT. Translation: CASSGSPNEKLFF.

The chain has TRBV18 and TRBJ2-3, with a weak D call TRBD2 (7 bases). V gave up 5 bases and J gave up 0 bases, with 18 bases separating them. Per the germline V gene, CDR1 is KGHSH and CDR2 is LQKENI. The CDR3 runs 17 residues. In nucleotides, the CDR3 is TGTGCCAGCTCAGCGCTGGGGCGGGGGCCCAGCACAGATACGCAGTATTTT. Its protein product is CASSALGRGPSTDTQYF.

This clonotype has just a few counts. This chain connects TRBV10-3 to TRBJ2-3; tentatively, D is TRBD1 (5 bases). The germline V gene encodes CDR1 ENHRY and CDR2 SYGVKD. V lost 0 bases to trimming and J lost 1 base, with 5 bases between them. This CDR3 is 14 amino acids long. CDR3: CAISESTGTDTQYF. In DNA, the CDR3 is TGTGCCATCAGTGAGTCGACAGGCACAGATACGCAGTATTTT.

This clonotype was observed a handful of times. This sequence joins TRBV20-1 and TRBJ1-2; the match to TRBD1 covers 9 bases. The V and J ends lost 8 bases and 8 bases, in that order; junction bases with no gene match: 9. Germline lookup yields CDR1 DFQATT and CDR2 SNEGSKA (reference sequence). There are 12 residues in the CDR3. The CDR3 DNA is TGCAGTTCGACAGGGGGGGCGCGAGGCTACACCTTC. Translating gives CSSTGGARGYTF.

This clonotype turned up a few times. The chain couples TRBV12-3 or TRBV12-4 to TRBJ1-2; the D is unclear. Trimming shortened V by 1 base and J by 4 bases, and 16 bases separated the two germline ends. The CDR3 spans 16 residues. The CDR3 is CASSLVWEWGLYGYTF. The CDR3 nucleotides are TGTGCCAGCAGTTTAGTCTGGGAGTGGGGTCTCTATGGCTACACCTTC.

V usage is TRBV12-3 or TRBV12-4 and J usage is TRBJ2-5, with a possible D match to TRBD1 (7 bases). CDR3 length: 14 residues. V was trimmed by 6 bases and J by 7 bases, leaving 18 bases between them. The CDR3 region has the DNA TGTGCCAGCAGCCAGGGGGGCCTGGTGGGGACCCAGTACTTC. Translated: CASSQGGLVGTQYF.

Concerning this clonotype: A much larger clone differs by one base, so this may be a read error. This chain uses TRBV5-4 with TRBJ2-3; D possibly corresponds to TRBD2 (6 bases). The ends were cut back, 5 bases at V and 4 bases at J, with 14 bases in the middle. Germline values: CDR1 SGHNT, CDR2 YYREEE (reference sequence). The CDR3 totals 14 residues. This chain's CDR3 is CASRRDGESDTQYF. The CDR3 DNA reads TGTGCCAGCAGGCGGGACGGGGAGTCAGATACGCAGTATTTT. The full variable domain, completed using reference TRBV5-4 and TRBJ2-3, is ETGVTQSPTHLIKTRGQQVTLRCSSQSGHNTVSWYQQALGQGPQFIFQYYREEENGRGNFPPRFSGLQFPNYSSELNVNALELDDSALYLCASRRDGESDTQYFGPGTRLTVL.

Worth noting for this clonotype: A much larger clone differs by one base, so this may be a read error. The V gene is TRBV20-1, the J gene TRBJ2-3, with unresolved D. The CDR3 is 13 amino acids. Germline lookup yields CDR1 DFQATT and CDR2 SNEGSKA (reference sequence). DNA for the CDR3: TGCAGGTCAAGAAGAAGGGGCACAGATACGCAGTATTTT. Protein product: CRSRRRGTDTQYF.

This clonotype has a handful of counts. The CDR3, as DNA: TGTGCCAGCAGTCCATCGACAGGGGCAACCTACGAGCAGTACTTC. Protein: CASSPSTGATYEQYF. The chain uses TRBV27 and TRBJ2-7, with 8 bases identical to TRBD1. The V gene end was trimmed by 5 bases and the J gene end by 2 bases; junction bases not matched to a gene: 8. The CDR3 runs 15 residues. Germline CDR1 and CDR2: MNHEY and SMNVEV (reference sequence).

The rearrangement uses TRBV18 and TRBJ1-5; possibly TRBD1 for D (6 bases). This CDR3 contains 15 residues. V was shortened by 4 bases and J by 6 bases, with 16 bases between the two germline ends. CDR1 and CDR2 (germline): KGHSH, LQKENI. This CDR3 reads CASSQNRDLGQPQHF. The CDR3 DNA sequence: TGTGCCAGCTCACAGAACAGGGATTTGGGTCAGCCCCAGCATTTT.

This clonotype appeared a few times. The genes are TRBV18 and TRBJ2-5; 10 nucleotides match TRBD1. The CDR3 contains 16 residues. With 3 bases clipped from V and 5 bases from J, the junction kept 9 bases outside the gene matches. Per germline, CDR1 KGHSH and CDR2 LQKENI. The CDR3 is CASSPAVDRGLETQYF. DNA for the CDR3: TGTGCCAGCTCACCCGCGGTCGACAGGGGGCTGGAGACCCAGTACTTC.

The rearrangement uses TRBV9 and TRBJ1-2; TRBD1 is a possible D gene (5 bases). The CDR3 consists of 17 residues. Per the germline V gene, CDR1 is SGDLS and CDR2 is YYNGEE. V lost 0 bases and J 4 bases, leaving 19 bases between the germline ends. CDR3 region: CASSVGQQINWGYGYTF. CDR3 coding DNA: TGTGCCAGCAGCGTAGGACAGCAAATCAACTGGGGCTATGGCTACACCTTC.